These T cell receptor beta chains were read from a single sample in a study of shared clonotypes between healthy human individuals. Measured with immunoSEQ multiplex PCR; TCRdb has only the in-frame clones, and not every one. The sample contains millions of clones, roughly 94% of which appear only once. The sequenced sample was naive CD8+ T cells sorted from blood. These TCRs come from a man younger than 35 in good health. CDR3s include the opening cysteine and the closing phenylalanine or tryptophan. D genes are given only for firm matches. Only some rows state a clone size, as once, few, many or a class for expanded clones.

.,TRBJ2-1,TRBV2,TRBD2,CASLRELSSYNEQFF,TGTGCCAGCTTGCGGGAGCTTAGCTCCTACAATGAGCAGTTCTTC
.,TRBJ2-3,TRBV29-1,.,CSVDRSLAPTDTQYF,TGCAGCGTTGACAGGTCATTGGCGCCCACAGATACGCAGTATTTT
.,TRBJ1-1,TRBV5-4,.,CASSSRGSITEAFF,TGTGCCAGCAGCTCGCGGGGCTCGATCACTGAAGCTTTCTTT
.,TRBJ2-7,TRBV11-2,.,CASSLVAGYEQYF,TGTGCCAGCAGCTTAGTCGCCGGCTACGAGCAGTACTTC
.,TRBJ2-1,TRBV6-5,TRBD2,CASSSTSGNRQFF,TGTGCCAGCAGTTCGACTAGCGGGAATCGTCAGTTCTTC
once,TRBJ2-7,TRBV9,TRBD1,CASSGRLGQGIYEQYF,TGTGCCAGCAGCGGCCGACTCGGACAGGGGATCTACGAGCAGTACTTC
.,TRBJ2-5,TRBV2,TRBD1,CASRTPPGQGQETQYF,TGTGCCAGCAGGACCCCCCCCGGACAGGGCCAAGAGACCCAGTACTTC
.,TRBJ1-2,TRBV30,.,CAWSETGLGGYTF,TGTGCCTGGAGTGAAACAGGGCTAGGCGGCTACACCTTC
.,TRBJ2-3,TRBV5-1,TRBD2,CASKGRLAGGVVKDTQYF,TGCGCCAGCAAAGGGCGACTAGCGGGAGGGGTTGTGAAAGATACGCAGTATTTT
once,TRBJ2-1,TRBV30,TRBD2,CAWSVTSGGNNEQFF,TGTGCCTGGAGTGTAACTAGCGGGGGAAACAATGAGCAGTTCTTC
.,TRBJ2-7,TRBV7-8,TRBD2,CASSWGLAGDSSYEQYF,TGTGCCAGCAGCTGGGGACTAGCGGGGGATTCCTCCTACGAGCAGTACTTC
.,TRBJ2-1,TRBV19,.,CASSMIGAYNEQFF,TGTGCCAGTAGTATGATCGGCGCCTACAATGAGCAGTTCTTC
.,TRBJ1-2,TRBV7-9,.,CASSWFGGRSGYTF,TGTGCCAGCAGCTGGTTTGGGGGGCGAAGTGGCTACACCTTC
.,TRBJ1-2,TRBV28,.,CASSLARLNGYTF,TGTGCCAGCAGTTTAGCCAGACTAAATGGCTACACCTTC
.,TRBJ2-3,TRBV7-9,TRBD1,CASSSRTGVWDTQYF,TGTGCCAGCAGCTCCAGGACAGGGGTCTGGGATACGCAGTATTTT
.,TRBJ1-6,TRBV27,TRBD1,CASSLMDRGDSPLHF,TGTGCCAGCAGTTTAATGGACAGGGGGGACTCACCCCTCCACTTT
few,TRBJ1-2,TRBV6-6,TRBD1,CASSYPHAGTGLGYTF,TGTGCCAGCAGTTACCCCCATGCCGGGACAGGCCTCGGCTACACCTTC
.,TRBJ1-1,TRBV4-3,TRBD1,CASSQRQGLNTEAFF,TGCGCCAGCAGCCAAAGACAGGGGCTCAACACTGAAGCTTTCTTT
.,TRBJ2-1,TRBV4-1,TRBD2,CASSQEAREGPYNEQFF,TGCGCCAGCAGCCAAGAGGCGCGGGAGGGCCCTTACAATGAGCAGTTCTTC
.,TRBJ2-7,TRBV30,.,CAWSHGNYEQYF,TGTGCCTGGAGCCATGGGAACTACGAGCAGTACTTC
.,TRBJ1-2,TRBV5-5,TRBD1,CASSPKLDRGYGYTF,TGTGCCAGCAGCCCTAAACTTGACAGGGGCTATGGCTACACCTTC
few,TRBJ1-5,TRBV7-9,.,CASSLAGTTSNQPQHF,TGTGCCAGCAGCTTAGCTGGGACAACTAGCAATCAGCCCCAGCATTTT
.,TRBJ2-7,TRBV27,TRBD2,CASSYTSGRLSEQYF,TGTGCCAGCAGTTATACTAGCGGGAGATTGAGCGAGCAGTACTTC
.,TRBJ2-1,TRBV29-1,.,CSVVSTRSRYNEQFF,TGCAGCGTTGTATCCACTAGGAGCCGTTACAATGAGCAGTTCTTC
.,TRBJ1-2,TRBV4-1,.,CASSQNGGYTF,TGCGCCAGCAGCCAAAACGGAGGCTACACCTTC
.,TRBJ2-7,TRBV9,TRBD2,CASSVDLAGIHEQYF,TGTGCCAGCAGCGTAGATCTAGCGGGAATCCACGAGCAGTACTTC
once,TRBJ1-1,TRBV5-6,.,CASSLAPGYTEAFF,TGTGCCAGCAGCTTGGCCCCCGGATACACTGAAGCTTTCTTT
.,TRBJ1-1,TRBV6-1,.,CASSEWVGTEAFF,TGTGCCAGCAGTGAATGGGTGGGGACTGAAGCTTTCTTT
once,TRBJ2-7,TRBV9,.,CASSVGGSPSEYEQYF,TGTGCCAGCAGCGTAGGGGGTAGTCCCTCAGAGTACGAGCAGTACTTC
.,TRBJ1-1,TRBV5-6,.,CASSDQGYTEAFF,TGTGCCAGCAGCGATCAGGGGTACACTGAAGCTTTCTTT
.,TRBJ1-5,TRBV19,TRBD1,CASSMGTGQHF,TGTGCCAGTAGTATGGGGACAGGGCAGCATTTT
.,TRBJ1-6,TRBV30,.,CAWSIGGGGSPLHF,TGTGCCTGGAGTATAGGGGGAGGGGGTTCACCCCTCCACTTT
.,TRBJ2-3,TRBV27,TRBD1,CASSLYRGQWSPDTQYF,TGTGCCAGCAGTTTATACAGGGGGCAATGGTCACCGGATACGCAGTATTTT
once,TRBJ2-7,TRBV4-1,TRBD2,CASSQVNSGGTGYEQYF,TGCGCCAGCAGCCAAGTCAATAGCGGGGGGACAGGCTACGAGCAGTACTTC
.,TRBJ1-2,TRBV5-4,TRBD1,CASSRQGFGLDGYTF,TGTGCCAGCAGCAGACAGGGATTTGGCTTGGATGGCTACACCTTC
.,TRBJ2-7,TRBV27,.,CASSLLGKALEQYF,TGTGCCAGCAGTCTCCTCGGTAAGGCACTAGAGCAGTACTTC
.,TRBJ1-6,TRBV10-3,TRBD1,CATGQGDSPLHF,TGTGCCACCGGACAGGGGGACTCACCCCTCCACTTT